This is a list of T cell receptor beta chains from one sample in a study of identical twins. TCRdb re-called the 5' RACE reads with MiXCR, one entry per CDR3 protein. The sample carries about 1.7 million distinct CDR3 sequences, less than 35% recorded once. Sequenced: cord blood. These receptors were collected from a newborn girl in good health. Each CDR3 is given with its conserved first and last residue. D genes are given only for firm matches. Clone size is given for some rows only: seen once, a few or many times, or a class if the clone is expanded.

v_gene: TRBV20-1
d_gene: TRBD2
abundance: NA
j_gene: TRBJ2-5
CDR3aa: CSAREGLAYNEQYF
CDR3nt: TGCAGTGCTAGGGAGGGACTAGCGTACAATGAGCAGTACTTC

v_gene: TRBV20-1
d_gene: NA
abundance: few
j_gene: TRBJ2-3
CDR3aa: CSARVIGGRTDTQYF
CDR3nt: TGCAGTGCTAGAGTTATCGGGGGGCGCACAGATACGCAGTATTTT

v_gene: TRBV6-1
d_gene: NA
abundance: NA
j_gene: TRBJ1-5
CDR3aa: CASSISSYSNQPQHF
CDR3nt: TGTGCCAGCAGTATTTCAAGCTATAGCAATCAGCCCCAGCATTTT

v_gene: TRBV28
d_gene: NA
abundance: few
j_gene: TRBJ2-7
CDR3aa: CASSAPYYEQYF
CDR3nt: TGTGCCAGCAGTGCCCCGTACTACGAGCAGTACTTC

v_gene: TRBV6-1
d_gene: NA
abundance: NA
j_gene: TRBJ2-5
CDR3aa: CASSLHPNLEETQYF
CDR3nt: TGTGCCAGCAGTCTCCACCCAAATTTAGAAGAGACCCAGTACTTC

v_gene: TRBV5-6
d_gene: TRBD1
abundance: NA
j_gene: TRBJ1-1
CDR3aa: CASSFSGDRGLLNTEAFF
CDR3nt: TGTGCCAGCAGCTTTAGTGGGGACAGGGGGCTACTGAACACTGAAGCTTTCTTT

v_gene: TRBV15
d_gene: TRBD2
abundance: NA
j_gene: TRBJ2-5
CDR3aa: CATSRGNSGGYNEQYF
CDR3nt: TGTGCCACCAGCAGAGGGAATAGCGGGGGGTACAATGAGCAGTACTTC

v_gene: TRBV20-1
d_gene: NA
abundance: few
j_gene: TRBJ1-5
CDR3aa: CSASLGGRGNNQPQHF
CDR3nt: TGCAGTGCTAGTCTCGGGGGGCGCGGGAACAATCAGCCCCAGCATTTT

v_gene: TRBV12-3/TRBV12-4
d_gene: NA
abundance: once
j_gene: TRBJ2-1
CDR3aa: CASSLRRRETQFF
CDR3nt: TGTGCCAGCAGTTTAAGACGGCGAGAGACCCAGTTCTTC

v_gene: TRBV6-6
d_gene: NA
abundance: NA
j_gene: TRBJ1-1
CDR3aa: CATTVRGNTEAFF
CDR3nt: TGTGCCACCACCGTCAGGGGGAACACTGAAGCTTTCTTT

v_gene: TRBV4-2
d_gene: TRBD2
abundance: NA
j_gene: TRBJ2-3
CDR3aa: CASSQRRGADTQYF
CDR3nt: TGTGCCAGCAGCCAACGGCGGGGGGCAGATACGCAGTATTTT

v_gene: TRBV2
d_gene: NA
abundance: NA
j_gene: TRBJ2-3
CDR3aa: CASSERFTGTDTQYF
CDR3nt: TGTGCCAGCAGTGAAAGATTTACGGGCACAGATACGCAGTATTTT

v_gene: TRBV24-1
d_gene: TRBD1
abundance: NA
j_gene: TRBJ2-7
CDR3aa: CATSERQYRGPYEQYF
CDR3nt: TGTGCCACCAGTGAGCGCCAGTACAGGGGGCCCTACGAGCAGTACTTC

v_gene: TRBV11-2
d_gene: TRBD2
abundance: few
j_gene: TRBJ2-1
CDR3aa: CASSLGLAGGIYNEQFF
CDR3nt: TGTGCCAGCAGCTTAGGTTTGGCGGGGGGGATATACAATGAGCAGTTCTTC

v_gene: TRBV20-1
d_gene: NA
abundance: NA
j_gene: TRBJ1-5
CDR3aa: CSARSEPRQQPQHF
CDR3nt: TGCAGTGCTAGATCCGAACCCCGACAGCAGCCCCAGCATTTT

v_gene: TRBV20-1
d_gene: NA
abundance: NA
j_gene: TRBJ1-1
CDR3aa: CSARGPTPNTEALF
CDR3nt: TGCAGTGCTAGAGGCCCCACCCCTAACACTGAAGCTTTGTTT

v_gene: TRBV28
d_gene: NA
abundance: few
j_gene: TRBJ2-7
CDR3aa: CASSFLWPYEQYF
CDR3nt: TGTGCCAGCAGTTTTTTGTGGCCCTACGAGCAGTACTTC

v_gene: TRBV7-2
d_gene: TRBD1
abundance: NA
j_gene: TRBJ2-4
CDR3aa: CASSSSGGNIQYF
CDR3nt: TGTGCCAGCAGCTCCTCAGGGGGAAACATTCAGTACTTC

v_gene: TRBV25-1
d_gene: TRBD1
abundance: NA
j_gene: TRBJ1-2
CDR3aa: CASSEFRGYGYTF
CDR3nt: TGTGCCAGCAGTGAATTCAGGGGGTATGGCTACACCTTC

v_gene: TRBV6-1
d_gene: TRBD2
abundance: few
j_gene: TRBJ2-1
CDR3aa: CASSEGAGGRIEQFF
CDR3nt: TGTGCCAGCAGTGAAGGGGCGGGGGGGCGGATTGAGCAGTTCTTC

v_gene: TRBV10-3
d_gene: NA
abundance: NA
j_gene: TRBJ2-7
CDR3aa: CAISDRGDSYEQYF
CDR3nt: TGTGCCATCAGTGACAGGGGGGATAGCTACGAGCAGTACTTC

v_gene: TRBV19
d_gene: TRBD1
abundance: NA
j_gene: TRBJ1-1
CDR3aa: CASSIGGGARAFF
CDR3nt: TGTGCCAGTAGTATTGGAGGGGGCGCGAGAGCTTTCTTT

v_gene: TRBV28
d_gene: TRBD1
abundance: NA
j_gene: TRBJ2-1
CDR3aa: CASILTGTGVSNEQFF
CDR3nt: TGTGCCAGTATTCTAACCGGGACAGGGGTATCCAATGAGCAGTTCTTC

v_gene: TRBV7-2
d_gene: NA
abundance: few
j_gene: TRBJ2-3
CDR3aa: CASSLDSGVIADTQYF
CDR3nt: TGTGCCAGCAGCTTAGACTCGGGAGTGATCGCAGATACGCAGTATTTT

v_gene: TRBV5-1
d_gene: TRBD1
abundance: NA
j_gene: TRBJ2-7
CDR3aa: CASSFASGTGSYEQYF
CDR3nt: TGCGCCAGCAGCTTCGCGTCCGGGACAGGGAGCTACGAGCAGTACTTC

v_gene: TRBV29-1
d_gene: NA
abundance: few
j_gene: TRBJ1-1
CDR3aa: CSVVTLRTEAFF
CDR3nt: TGCAGCGTTGTTACTCTTCGCACTGAAGCTTTCTTT

v_gene: TRBV27
d_gene: NA
abundance: few
j_gene: TRBJ2-7
CDR3aa: CASSLSPRDYEQYF
CDR3nt: TGTGCCAGCAGTTTATCCCCCCGGGACTACGAGCAGTACTTC